This note documents a single T cell receptor beta chain sequence. Antigen specificity is unknown. This entry belongs to a study of T cells in Graves' hyperthyroidism and ophthalmopathy. Study background: Once the initial diagnosis was made, peripheral blood was obtained before any treatment.

RNA transcripts were the template for amplifying TCR beta CDR3 regions. First-round RT-PCR targeting the TCR CDR3 was performed with the HTBI primer set. TCRdb fed the multiplex PCR reads into MiXCR, producing one record per CDR3 protein. Of hundreds of thousands of distinct CDR3 sequences in the sample, around 20% were seen once. Extraction of PBMCs used approximately 10 ml of fresh peripheral blood. Notes on the study in general: Most clonotypes expanded in the thyroid (above 0.001) were also present in blood.

The CDR3 extends over 14 amino acids. The germline V gene encodes CDR1 MNHEY and CDR2 SVGEGT. The ends lost 11 bases at V and 3 bases at J; junction bases unmatched: 7. Specimen: blood. The gene calls are TRBV6-2 or TRBV6-3 and TRBJ2-3; 11 positions agree with TRBD2. The TCR comes from a man aged 30 to 39 with Graves' ophthalmopathy. CDR3: CACNLAGGTDTQYF. The CDR3 nucleotides are TGTGCCTGCAATCTAGCGGGAGGAACAGATACGCAGTATTTT.